Detailed here is one TCR beta chain. Its antigen is undetermined. The CDR3 has 16 amino acids. The trim removed 2 bases at V and 5 bases at J, leaving 8 bases unmatched. CDR1 KGHSH and CDR2 LQKENI come from the germline V gene. Using immunoSEQ multiplex PCR, the repertoire was profiled, and TCRdb retains in-frame clones only, with some absent. The sample lists millions of clones, 90% to 95% occurring once. The data originate from a study of shared clonotypes between healthy human individuals. Points from the study as a whole: Naive subsets generally had larger estimated richness than memory subsets.

Sequencing input: naive CD4+ T cells from PBMCs. Subset given: CD45RA+ positively selected. This clonotype was obtained from a man younger than 35 in good health. Some clones in this sample may be carry-over from other donors' samples. V is TRBV18 and J is TRBJ2-2, with 7 bases that match TRBD2. CDR3 nucleotide sequence: TGTGCCAGCTCACCAGAAAGCCAGGGAGGGACCGGGGAGCTGTTTTTT. Its translation: CASSPESQGGTGELFF.